Below are 10 T cell receptor beta chains sequenced from a single sample in a study of T cells in localized non-small cell lung cancer. TCRdb keeps only in-frame clones here, not all; method: immunoSEQ multiplex PCR. The sample has about 14,000 clones, approximately 30% seen once. Here the sequenced sample was lung tumor tissue, taken before any cancer treatment. The receptors come from a female donor at least 60 years old with stage I lung adenocarcinoma.

In its sample, this clone was seen a few times. The chain combines TRBV11-3 with TRBJ2-3, with TRBD2 identical over 13 bases. V dropped 5 bases and J dropped 2; count of bases not matched to a gene: 7. The CDR3 runs 17 residues. The V gene's germline CDR1 is SGHNT and CDR2 YENEEA. CDR3 residues: CASSDQGLAGPTDTQYF. DNA for the CDR3: TGTGCCAGCAGCGACCAGGGACTAGCGGGGCCCACAGATACGCAGTATTTT.

The DNA of the CDR3 is TGTGCCAGCAGGCGGACAGGGGGCACCGGGGAGCTGTTTTTT. It yields the protein CASRRTGGTGELFF. This rearrangement joins TRBV11-3 to TRBJ2-2; 10 bases are shared with TRBD1. CDR1 is SGHNT, CDR2 YENEEA, per germline. The J segment lost 4 bases and the V segment lost 6 bases, leaving 2 bases of the junction unmatched. The CDR3 totals 14 residues.

This clone was seen more than once but under ten times. The chain carries TRBV9 and TRBJ1-2; TRBD1 matches 7 bases. Trimming cost V 1 base and J 2 bases; bases outside gene matches: 2. The CDR3 length is 14 residues. Germline CDR1 SGDLS, CDR2 YYNGEE. The CDR3 loop reads CASSVQGQNYGYTF. The CDR3 DNA reads TGTGCCAGCAGCGTACAGGGACAGAACTATGGCTACACCTTC.

By sample share, this clone is medium-sized. V usage is TRBV2 and J usage is TRBJ2-7; 8 positions agree with TRBD2. The junction had 13 bases not matched to a gene; V was cut back by 8 bases and J by 4 bases. This CDR3 comprises 15 residues. Germline CDR1 reads SNHLY; CDR2 reads FYNNEI. The CDR3 nucleotides are TGTGCCAGCCACTCCGGGGGGGGCGGGAGGTACGAGCAGTACTTC. It codes for CASHSGGGGRYEQYF.

The V gene is TRBV19, the J gene TRBJ2-5; possibly TRBD1 or TRBD2 for D (6 bases each). Germline-derived CDR1 and CDR2 are LNHDA and SQIVND (reference sequence). This CDR3 comprises 14 residues. V shed 3 bases and J shed 5 bases, with 13 bases lying between them. The CDR3, as DNA: TGTGCCAGTAGTATTTTAGGGGGGATGGAGACCCAGTACTTC. Protein sequence: CASSILGGMETQYF. The whole variable domain, filled in from reference TRBV19 and TRBJ2-5, reads DGGITQSPKYLFRKEGQNVTLSCEQNLNHDAMYWYRQDPGQGLRLIYYSQIVNDFQKGDIAEGYSVSREKKESFPLTVTSAQKNPTAFYLCASSILGGMETQYFGPGTRLLVL.

This clone was observed a few times. V is TRBV11-3 and J is TRBJ2-1; no reliable D call. The CDR3 loop spans 16 amino acids. In germline, CDR1 is SGHNT, CDR2 YENEEA. V was shortened by 4 bases and J by 0 bases, with 13 bases between the two germline ends. The CDR3, as DNA: TGTGCCAGCAGCTACAAAAGGATGGGCTCCTACAATGAGCAGTTCTTC. Residues: CASSYKRMGSYNEQFF.

This clone was seen only a few times. The CDR3 nucleotides read TGTGCCAGCAGTTACCGACCGGATGGCTACACCTTC. It is translated as CASSYRPDGYTF. The chain uses TRBV6-8 and TRBJ1-2; D not resolved. In germline, CDR1 is MNHGY, CDR2 SAAAGT. V was trimmed by 2 bases and J by 6 bases, leaving 7 bases between them. This CDR3 region has 12 residues.

DNA for the CDR3: TGTGCCACCAGCCCACAAGGGAAGGCCTCTGACTATGGCTACACCTTC. This translates into CATSPQGKASDYGYTF. The chain combines TRBV15 with TRBJ1-2; D gene unclear. Germline values: CDR1 LNHNV, CDR2 YYDKDF (reference sequence). CDR3 size: 16 residues. Trimming left V 5 bases short and J 3 bases short, with 19 bases between.

This clone occurred a few times. V gene TRBV6-8 combines with J gene TRBJ1-1; possibly TRBD1 for D (5 bases). V was trimmed by 7 bases and J by 5 bases, leaving 14 bases between them. This CDR3 comprises 13 residues. Germline loops: CDR1 MNHGY, CDR2 SAAAGT. The CDR3 loop reads CASITTGRTEAFF. Written as DNA, the CDR3 is TGTGCCAGCATTACCACGGGGCGTACTGAAGCTTTCTTT.

This clone was observed a few times. The chain couples TRBV30 to TRBJ1-5; D unclear. The germline gives CDR1 GTSNPN, CDR2 SVGIG (reference sequence). V was clipped by 0 bases and J by 4 bases, with 13 bases between them. The CDR3 consists of 15 residues. CDR3 residues: CAWSVGNRGNQPQHF. CDR3 nucleotides: TGTGCCTGGAGTGTGGGGAATCGCGGAAATCAGCCCCAGCATTTT.